A selection of T cell receptor beta chains follows, all from one sample in a study of blood T cell repertoires in COVID-19. Data came from immunoSEQ multiplex PCR; TCRdb stores just in-frame clones and leaves some out. The sample lists about 45,000 clones, around 79% occurring once. The material sequenced was peripheral blood. The receptor source for this set is a human donor in a cohort sampled during active COVID-19. CDR3s include the opening cysteine and the closing phenylalanine or tryptophan.

V	J	CDR3
TRBV27	TRBJ1-4	CASGSGIRNEKLFF
TRBV7-2	TRBJ1-3	CASSLGQGANTIYF
TRBV7-2	TRBJ2-5	CASSSSGQETQYF
TRBV27	TRBJ2-2	CASSFLASGEYTGELFF
TRBV7-9	TRBJ2-1	CASSFNYNEQFF
TRBV11-3	TRBJ1-2	CASSLVLGGRGAYGYTF
TRBV10-1	TRBJ2-7	CASSPDSYEQYF
TRBV6-2/TRBV6-3	TRBJ2-5	CASSPRLDPFQETQYF
TRBV5-1	TRBJ2-2	CASSHEAGSNTGELFF
TRBV7-9	TRBJ2-5	CASSLGTSAQETQYF
TRBV11-2	TRBJ1-3	CASRVQGALRNTIYF
TRBV4-3	TRBJ1-1	CASSQDQGEGTEAFF
TRBV11-3	TRBJ2-3	CASSPLGAGGADTQYF
TRBV24-1	TRBJ1-5	CATSGFSNQPQHF
TRBV14	TRBJ2-5	CASSRGGGETQYF
TRBV5-8	TRBJ1-3	CASSLAGVSSGNTIYF
TRBV11-2	TRBJ2-7	CASSLPGTGSGEGEQYF
TRBV18	TRBJ2-7	CASSPSSYEQYF
TRBV6-5	TRBJ1-2	CASRGGSRAYGYTF
TRBV7-9	TRBJ2-7	CASSWAGFDEQYF
TRBV4-1	TRBJ1-5	CASSRTTGRGNQPQHF
TRBV3-1/TRBV3-2	TRBJ2-1	CASSPVIAGGPNEQFF
TRBV6-5	TRBJ2-7	CASSLRGSGTYEQYF
TRBV5-8	TRBJ2-3	CASSIRLAGAPSTQYF